The 22 T cell receptor beta chains reported below all come from one sample, sequenced in a study of blood T cell repertoires in COVID-19. Clones were read by immunoSEQ multiplex PCR, and TCRdb kept only the in-frame ones, dropping some. Of roughly 240,000 clones listed, 85% to 90% are singletons. Sequencing was performed on PBMCs or T cells enriched from blood (not recorded which). The receptors were sampled from a middle-aged man who had been exposed to COVID-19.

The chain links TRBV5-1 to TRBJ1-2; D gene unclear. The CDR3 spans 12 residues. V was pared by 1 base and J by 3 bases, with 4 bases between. Germline V gene lookup returns CDR1 SGHRS and CDR2 YFSETQ. The CDR3 region is CASSLSHYGYTF. The CDR3 nucleotides are TGCGCCAGCAGCTTGTCTCACTATGGCTACACCTTC.

The rearrangement links TRBV19 to TRBJ1-5, with 8 nucleotides matching TRBD1. Trimming cost V 5 bases and J 4 bases; bases outside gene matches: 1. Per the germline V gene, CDR1 is LNHDA and CDR2 is SQIVND (reference sequence). The CDR3 loop spans 13 amino acids. CDR3: CASSDRGNQPQHF. The CDR3 bases are TGTGCCAGTAGTGACAGGGGTAATCAGCCCCAGCATTTT.

The V call is TRBV4-2, the J call TRBJ1-2, with TRBD1 matching 9 bases. The V segment lost 4 bases and the J segment 2 bases; nucleotides outside the gene matches: 11. The length of the CDR3 is 17 residues. Germline V gives CDR1 LGHNA, CDR2 YNFKEQ. The DNA for the CDR3 is TGTGCCAGCAGCCCCGGGACAGGGAGATTGGGGAACTATGGCTACACCTTC. Protein sequence: CASSPGTGRLGNYGYTF.

The CDR3: CASSIDSLTEAFF. CDR3 DNA sequence: TGTGCCAGCAGTATCGACAGCCTCACTGAAGCTTTCTTT. The chain uses TRBV2 and TRBJ1-1, with D perhaps TRBD1 (5 bases). V dropped 5 bases and J dropped 4 bases, with 11 bases sitting between them. Germline CDR1 reads SNHLY; CDR2 reads FYNNEI. This CDR3 contains 13 residues. Combining the CDR3 with reference TRBV2 and TRBJ1-1 gives the whole variable domain EPEVTQTPSHQVTQMGQEVILRCVPISNHLYFYWYRQILGQKVEFLVSFYNNEISEKSEIFDDQFSVERPDGSNFTLKIRSTKLEDSAMYFCASSIDSLTEAFFGQGTRLTVV.

The V call is TRBV7-3, the J call TRBJ2-1; TRBD2 matches at 11 bases. With V trimmed by 5 bases and J by 4 bases, 4 bases remained unmatched. This CDR3 region has 15 residues. The germline gives CDR1 SGHTA, CDR2 FQGTGA. The CDR3 DNA reads as TGTGCCAGCAGCCAGGGACTAGCGGAATACAATGAGCAGTTCTTC. Protein: CASSQGLAEYNEQFF. The variable domain in full, with the rest retrieved from reference TRBV7-3 and TRBJ2-1, is GAGVSQTPSNKVTEKGKYVELRCDPISGHTALYWYRQSLGQGPEFLIYFQGTGAADDSGLPNDRFFAVRPEGSVSTLKIQRTERGDSAVYLCASSQGLAEYNEQFFGPGTRLTVL.

The genes are TRBV5-1 and TRBJ2-2, with D hard to call. Trimming cost V 0 bases and J 0 bases, with 6 bases left between them. The CDR3 is 15 amino acids. In germline, CDR1 is SGHRS, CDR2 YFSETQ. The CDR3 loop is CASSLARSNTGELFF. The CDR3 DNA follows: TGCGCCAGCAGCTTGGCCAGGTCGAACACCGGGGAGCTGTTTTTT.

The rearrangement joins TRBV5-6 to TRBJ2-7; 7 bases are a match to TRBD1. The CDR3 is 14 residues long. The V segment lost 1 base and the J segment 4 bases; nucleotides outside the gene matches: 5. Per the germline V gene, CDR1 is SGHDT and CDR2 is YYEEEE. The CDR3: CASSLLGQVYEQYV. The CDR3 DNA is TGTGCCAGCAGCTTGCTTGGACAGGTGTACGAGCAGTACGTC.

V gene TRBV7-8 combines with J gene TRBJ1-2, with 9 bases identical to TRBD1. Germline values: CDR1 SGHVS, CDR2 FQNEAQ. The CDR3 totals 16 residues. Trimming cost V 1 base and J 5 bases; bases outside gene matches: 8. CDR3 loop: CASSLVVGQGTYGYTF. Here the CDR3 DNA reads TGTGCCAGCAGCTTAGTTGTCGGACAGGGGACGTATGGCTACACCTTC.

The CDR3 reads CSGEQGGNTEAFF. The DNA for the CDR3 is TGCAGCGGGGAACAGGGCGGGAACACTGAAGCTTTCTTT. The chain recombines TRBV29-1 with TRBJ1-1, with D possibly TRBD1 on 6 matching bases. CDR1 is SQVTM, CDR2 ANQGSEA, per germline. V lost 7 bases and J 1 base, leaving 13 bases between the germline ends. This CDR3 spans 13 amino acids.

In its sample, this clone was seen a few times. The chain recombines TRBV7-6 with TRBJ2-2, with D hard to call. V shed 0 bases and J shed 4 bases, with 9 bases lying between them. Germline V lookup: CDR1 SGHVS, CDR2 FNYEAQ. There are 15 residues in the CDR3. The CDR3 bases are TGTGCCAGCAGCTTAGCGCTAGTAGGCACCGGGGAGCTGTTTTTT. It specifies CASSLALVGTGELFF.

This chain uses TRBV19 with TRBJ2-3, with TRBD2 matching over 8 bases. The germline V gene encodes CDR1 LNHDA and CDR2 SQIVND (reference sequence). The CDR3 is made up of 15 amino acids. V was pared by 3 bases and J by 3 bases, with 5 bases of the junction left unmatched. The CDR3 nucleotides read TGTGCCAGTAGTATCCGGGGGGGCTTTACAGATACGCAGTATTTT. This encodes CASSIRGGFTDTQYF.

The chain recombines TRBV3-1 (or the pseudogene TRBV3-2) with TRBJ1-2; TRBD1 matches 9 bases. V shed 5 bases, J shed 8 bases, and the junction held 6 bases outside the gene matches. From germline, CDR1 is LGHDT and CDR2 YNNKEL (reference sequence). The CDR3 contains 13 residues. CDR3 in DNA: TGTGCCAGCAGCGCGGGACAGGGAAGGGGCTACACCTTC. It is translated as CASSAGQGRGYTF.

The rearrangement links TRBV30 to TRBJ2-7, with TRBD2 identical over 7 bases. The J segment lost 1 base and the V segment lost 4 bases, leaving 10 bases of the junction unmatched. From germline, CDR1 is GTSNPN and CDR2 SVGIG (reference sequence). The CDR3 is 15 residues long. CDR3 protein: CAWTRTWRGSYEQYF. CDR3 DNA: TGTGCCTGGACACGGACCTGGCGGGGGTCCTACGAGCAGTACTTC.

The rearrangement joins TRBV28 to TRBJ2-5; D is possibly TRBD2 (7 bases). This CDR3 comprises 16 residues. Germline V gene sequence: CDR1 MDHEN, CDR2 SYDVKM. V lost 4 bases and J 5 bases, leaving 20 bases between the germline ends. The DNA of the CDR3 is TGTGCCAGCAGTTCACACTACCGGGGGGCATCCGAGACCCAGTACTTC. Its translation is CASSSHYRGASETQYF.

The rearrangement joins TRBV7-6 to TRBJ2-1; TRBD2 aligns across 14 bases. V lost 5 bases, J lost 9 bases, and 9 bases stayed unmatched. The CDR3 contains 16 residues. Germline V gene sequence: CDR1 SGHVS, CDR2 FNYEAQ. The CDR3 bases are TGTGCCAGCAGCCACCGACTAGCGGGAGGGCAGGGTGAGCAGTTCTTC. The encoded protein is CASSHRLAGGQGEQFF.

In nucleotides, the CDR3 is TGTGCCAGCAGCTTAGCCGGCGGGACCGACACCGGGGAGCTGTTTTTT. Amino acids: CASSLAGGTDTGELFF. J is TRBJ2-2 and V is TRBV11-1; possibly TRBD2 for D (6 bases). V was shortened by 0 bases and J by 3 bases, with 11 bases between the two germline ends. The CDR3 has 16 residues. Germline lookup yields CDR1 SGHAT and CDR2 FQDESV (reference sequence).

With respect to this clone: A read error may produce the germline difference seen at one junction end. V and J are TRBV28 and TRBJ1-1, with D hard to call. The CDR3 spans 9 residues. CDR1 is MDHEN and CDR2 is SYDVKM in the germline V gene. CDR3 residues: CASGLFGFF. The CDR3 nucleotides are TGTGCCAGCGGTTTGTTCGGTTTCTTT.

The chain carries TRBV10-3 and TRBJ2-7; 10 nucleotides align to TRBD2. The CDR3 covers 15 residues. Trimming cost V 7 bases and J 0 bases; bases outside gene matches: 6. Germline V gene data show CDR1 as ENHRY and CDR2 as SYGVKD. The CDR3 is CAIKLAGGLSYEQYF. CDR3 in DNA: TGTGCCATCAAGTTAGCGGGGGGCCTCTCCTACGAGCAGTACTTC.

The chain joins TRBV19 to TRBJ1-5; D gene unclear. Germline V gene data show CDR1 as LNHDA and CDR2 as SQIVND (reference sequence). V lost 1 base, J lost 3 bases, and 10 bases lay in between. CDR3 length equals 15 residues. In nucleotides, the CDR3 is TGTGCCAGTAGTATAGGACACATTTTCAATCAGCCCCAGCATTTT. It encodes CASSIGHIFNQPQHF. Together with reference TRBV19 and TRBJ1-5, the CDR3 gives the full variable domain: DGGITQSPKYLFRKEGQNVTLSCEQNLNHDAMYWYRQDPGQGLRLIYYSQIVNDFQKGDIAEGYSVSREKKESFPLTVTSAQKNPTAFYLCASSIGHIFNQPQHFGDGTRLSIL.

The chain uses TRBV5-5 and TRBJ2-3; 8 bases are shared with TRBD2. Germline V gives CDR1 SGHKS, CDR2 YYEKEE (reference sequence). After removal of 5 bases from V and 2 bases from J, the junction contained 10 bases not matched to a gene. This CDR3 has 16 residues. Here the CDR3 reads CASRSPAGGYTDTQYF. In nucleotides, the CDR3 is TGTGCCAGCAGATCCCCTGCGGGAGGATACACAGATACGCAGTATTTT.

The chain carries TRBV7-3 and TRBJ1-6; 7 positions match TRBD1. J lost 6 bases, V lost 4 bases, and 6 bases had no gene match. Germline assignment: CDR1 SGHTA and CDR2 FQGTGA. This CDR3 has 15 amino acids. As DNA, the CDR3 is TGTGCCAGCAGCTCGGACAGGAAGGGTAATTCACCCCTCCACTTT. Protein sequence: CASSSDRKGNSPLHF.

V and J are TRBV5-1 and TRBJ2-2; weak D call: TRBD1 (6 bases). The length of the CDR3 is 15 residues. Trimming removed 1 base from V and 1 base from J, with 8 bases in between. Germline V gene lookup returns CDR1 SGHRS and CDR2 YFSETQ. The CDR3 region has the DNA TGCGCCAGCAGCTTGCAGGGGTGGAACACCGGGGAGCTGTTTTTT. It codes for CASSLQGWNTGELFF.